The following is a TCR beta chain sequence with its context. The data were taken from a study of tumor-infiltrating lymphocytes in oesophageal squamous cell carcinoma. TCRdb reprocessed the PCR reads via MiXCR and lists one record per CDR3 protein. Counted here are 7,500 to 9,500 distinct CDR3 sequences, about 70% occurring once; the ten biggest clones make up roughly 38%. Trimming removed 6 bases from V and 2 bases from J, with 11 bases in between. This CDR3 spans 13 amino acids. Germline CDR1 and CDR2: SGHRS and YFSETQ. The sequencing input was esophageal tumor tissue. The J gene is TRBJ2-5, the V gene TRBV5-1; D gene uncertain. The receptor was isolated from a female donor with esophageal squamous cell carcinoma. The CDR3 DNA follows: TGCGCCAGCAAGACATCGGGTCAAGAGACCCAGTACTTC. Its translation is CASKTSGQETQYF.